What follows are 31 T cell receptor beta chains derived from one specimen sequenced in a study of blood T cell repertoires in COVID-19. The data were produced by immunoSEQ multiplex PCR, yet TCRdb's version contains in-frame clones alone and is incomplete. The data hold fewer than 250,000 clones, with about nine tenths observed a single time. Sequenced material: peripheral blood. Source of these receptors: a man aged 40-50 years with acute or convalescent COVID-19.

This chain links TRBV29-1 with TRBJ2-3; 8 bases line up with TRBD2. CDR3 length equals 17 residues. Trimming cost V 4 bases and J 4 bases; bases outside gene matches: 16. CDR1 is SQVTM and CDR2 is ANQGSEA in the germline V gene. The CDR3 region is CSVGGASGLAVSDTQYF. The CDR3 DNA follows: TGCAGCGTTGGGGGGGCTAGCGGGTTGGCCGTGTCAGATACGCAGTATTTT.

This clone came up once. CDR3 bases: TGTGCCAGCAGCCCGGGGACTAGCGCTGGGGCCAAAAACATTCAGTACTTC. Its protein product is CASSPGTSAGAKNIQYF. J is TRBJ2-4 and V is TRBV7-3; 10 bases match TRBD2. Germline lookup yields CDR1 SGHTA and CDR2 FQGTGA. J was trimmed by 1 base and V by 5 bases; bases with no gene match: 8. The CDR3 has 17 residues.

The chain uses TRBV5-4 and TRBJ2-1, with a possible D match to TRBD1 (6 bases). Trimming cost V 4 bases and J 10 bases, with 9 bases left between them. CDR3 size: 11 residues. The germline gives CDR1 SGHNT, CDR2 YYREEE (reference sequence). In DNA, the CDR3 is TGTGCCAGCAGCCGAGGACAGGAGCAGTTCTTC. Translated: CASSRGQEQFF.

V and J are TRBV2 and TRBJ2-1; 10 bases are a match to TRBD2. After removal of 7 bases from V and 1 base from J, the junction contained 4 bases not matched to a gene. Germline assignment: CDR1 SNHLY and CDR2 FYNNEI. The CDR3 covers 15 residues. CDR3 loop: CASTPGLASYNEQFF. The CDR3 DNA reads TGTGCCAGCACTCCGGGACTAGCGTCCTACAATGAGCAGTTCTTC. Full variable domain (rest looked up from reference TRBV2 and TRBJ2-1): EPEVTQTPSHQVTQMGQEVILRCVPISNHLYFYWYRQILGQKVEFLVSFYNNEISEKSEIFDDQFSVERPDGSNFTLKIRSTKLEDSAMYFCASTPGLASYNEQFFGPGTRLTVL.

The genes are TRBV28 and TRBJ1-2; 11 positions agree with TRBD1. With 4 bases clipped from V and 13 bases from J, the junction kept 5 bases outside the gene matches. Germline loops: CDR1 MDHEN, CDR2 SYDVKM. The CDR3 contains 12 residues. CDR3 nucleotide sequence: TGTGCCAGCAGTTCGCGGACAGGGGGCATCACCTTC. Amino acids: CASSSRTGGITF.

The rearrangement joins TRBV15 to TRBJ1-1; D is uncertain. Germline CDR1 is LNHNV and CDR2 is YYDKDF (reference sequence). The CDR3 has 15 amino acids. V gave up 1 base and J gave up 4 bases, with 13 bases separating them. Here the CDR3 DNA reads TGTGCCACCAGCAGAGGAGCGGGTTGGGGCACTGAAGCTTTCTTT. Translated, it gives CATSRGAGWGTEAFF.

This chain joins TRBV4-3 and TRBJ2-7; unclear D gene. Germline loops: CDR1 LGHNA, CDR2 YSLEER. The CDR3 sequence is 15 residues long. The V and J ends lost 0 bases and 4 bases respectively, with 13 bases between them. For the CDR3, the DNA is TGCGCCAGCAGCCAAGATAAGCCAGGCTTTTACGAGCAGTACTTC. Translated, it gives CASSQDKPGFYEQYF.

The chain joins TRBV29-1 to TRBJ2-7; 10 nucleotides align to TRBD2. The CDR3 length is 16 residues. Trimming removed 0 bases from V and 2 bases from J; junction bases left unmatched: 7. Germline loops: CDR1 SQVTM, CDR2 ANQGSEA. CDR3 amino acids: CSVEDPLAGVPYEQYF. CDR3 DNA sequence: TGCAGCGTTGAAGATCCCCTAGCGGGAGTCCCCTACGAGCAGTACTTC.

V and J are TRBV25-1 and TRBJ1-1; 10 nucleotides align to TRBD1. The CDR3 has 14 residues. Germline V gene data show CDR1 as MGHDK and CDR2 as SYGVNS. V trimming: 6 bases; J trimming: 5 bases; junction bases outside the gene matches: 6. In DNA, the CDR3 is TGTGCCAGCAGGACAGGGGGCGCGTTGACTGAAGCTTTCTTT. It yields the protein CASRTGGALTEAFF.

The rearrangement joins TRBV4-1 to TRBJ1-1, with D tentatively TRBD1 (6 bases). Germline V lookup: CDR1 MGHRA, CDR2 YSYEKL. Trimming removed 0 bases from V and 8 bases from J, with 22 bases in between. The CDR3 has 17 residues. CDR3 region: CASSQDGGAGGWPEAFF. The CDR3 DNA follows: TGCGCCAGCAGCCAAGATGGGGGTGCGGGGGGCTGGCCGGAAGCTTTCTTT.

V and J are TRBV3-1 (or the pseudogene TRBV3-2) and TRBJ1-5; D remains unclear. V shed 1 base and J shed 7 bases, with 8 bases lying between them. CDR1 is LGHDT and CDR2 is YNNKEL in the germline V gene (reference sequence). The CDR3 spans 13 residues. Written as DNA, the CDR3 is TGTGCCAGCAGCCAAGGGGGAGAACAGCCCCAGCATTTT. As protein: CASSQGGEQPQHF.

The chain combines TRBV6-2 or TRBV6-3 with TRBJ2-3; perhaps TRBD2 as D (6 bases). Germline loops: CDR1 MNHEY, CDR2 SVGEGT. V shed 1 base and J shed 3 bases, with 11 bases lying between them. The CDR3 loop spans 15 amino acids. The CDR3 protein is CASSYFSGRTDTQYF. The CDR3 nucleotides are TGTGCCAGCAGTTACTTTAGTGGGAGGACAGATACGCAGTATTTT.

This chain joins TRBV30 and TRBJ2-3; 11 nucleotides line up with TRBD2. Unmatched junction bases numbered 2, after V lost 3 bases and J lost 0 bases. The CDR3 has 15 amino acids. Germline CDR1 GTSNPN, CDR2 SVGIG (reference sequence). Written as DNA, the CDR3 is TGTGCCTGGAGGGGGACTAGCGGTAGCACAGATACGCAGTATTTT. This gives the protein CAWRGTSGSTDTQYF.

Concerning this clone itself: An end of the junction does not agree with germline; a read error may underlie this. J is TRBJ2-1 and V is TRBV2, with a tentative D call TRBD2 (6 bases). CDR1 and CDR2 from the germline V gene are SNHLY and FYNNEI. The CDR3 consists of 16 residues. CDR3 region: CASSKASGLAYNEQFF. The CDR3 DNA reads TGTGCCAGCAGTAAAGCCAGCGGGCTGGCCTACAATGAGCAGTTCTTC.

The chain recombines TRBV28 with TRBJ1-4; D unclear. CDR3 size: 14 residues. V lost 2 bases and J 8 bases, leaving 12 bases between the germline ends. Germline loops: CDR1 MDHEN, CDR2 SYDVKM. CDR3 residues: CASSLEGGWEKLFF. CDR3 DNA: TGTGCCAGCAGTTTAGAGGGAGGGTGGGAAAAACTGTTTTTT.

The chain couples TRBV27 to TRBJ1-2; possible D gene TRBD1, 6 bases. With 7 bases removed from V and 4 bases from J, the gap between germline ends came to 13 bases. CDR3 length: 13 amino acids. Germline CDR1 reads MNHEY; CDR2 reads SMNVEV (reference sequence). The CDR3 here is CASNWGGAYGYTF. In nucleotides, the CDR3 is TGTGCCAGCAATTGGGGGGGGGCCTATGGCTACACCTTC.

This rearrangement joins TRBV19 to TRBJ1-2, with 7 positions matching TRBD1. This CDR3 has 14 amino acids. V shed 0 bases and J 7 bases; nucleotides not matched to a gene: 5. CDR1 and CDR2 from the germline V gene are LNHDA and SQIVND (reference sequence). Written as DNA, the CDR3 is TGTGCCAGTAGTATAGAAGGACAGGCGGGTGGCTACACCTTC. Translating gives CASSIEGQAGGYTF.

Here the CDR3 reads CASSRTGFMNTEAFF. The CDR3 DNA sequence: TGTGCCAGCAGTCGGACAGGATTCATGAACACTGAAGCTTTCTTT. The V call is TRBV6-5, the J call TRBJ1-1; 7 bases are shared with TRBD1. V was pared by 5 bases and J by 0 bases, with 6 bases of the junction left unmatched. Per the germline V gene, CDR1 is MNHEY and CDR2 is SVGAGI. This CDR3 comprises 15 residues.

The CDR3 protein is CASSQSEGEQYF. The DNA of the CDR3 is TGTGCCAGCAGCCAATCGGAGGGGGAGCAGTACTTC. The chain couples TRBV3-1 (or the pseudogene TRBV3-2) to TRBJ2-7, with a weak D call TRBD2 (6 bases). The CDR3 is 12 amino acids. Germline V gene sequence: CDR1 LGHDT, CDR2 YNNKEL (reference sequence). V lost 2 bases to trimming and J lost 7 bases, with 9 bases between them.

The chain has TRBV5-1 and TRBJ2-1; 11 bases line up with TRBD2. This CDR3 comprises 18 residues. Germline loops: CDR1 SGHRS, CDR2 YFSETQ. After removal of 2 bases from V and 1 base from J, the junction contained 8 bases not matched to a gene. CDR3 nucleotides: TGCGCCAGCAGCTTTGTTAGCGGGGGGGCCAAATCCTACAATGAGCAGTTCTTC. Translation gives CASSFVSGGAKSYNEQFF.

The gene calls are TRBV6-1 and TRBJ2-7; D is unclear. The CDR3 is 14 amino acids. Trimming pared 2 bases from V and 0 bases from J, leaving 8 bases between. Germline CDR1 is MNHNS and CDR2 is SASEGT. The CDR3 nucleotides are TGTGCCAGCAGTGAACAGGAACTCTCCTACGAGCAGTACTTC. Translated, it gives CASSEQELSYEQYF.

The gene calls are TRBV18 and TRBJ2-3; TRBD2 agrees at 9 bases. The J segment lost 4 bases and the V segment lost 3 bases, leaving 5 bases of the junction unmatched. CDR1 is KGHSH, CDR2 LQKENI, per germline. The CDR3 sequence is 15 residues long. The CDR3: CASSPRGGGADTQYF. The CDR3 coding sequence is TGTGCCAGCTCACCGCGGGGGGGCGGGGCAGATACGCAGTATTTT.

The rearrangement uses TRBV5-1 and TRBJ1-3; the match to TRBD1 covers 8 bases. The germline V gene encodes CDR1 SGHRS and CDR2 YFSETQ. V was clipped by 3 bases and J by 4 bases; unmatched bases: 6. The CDR3 runs 15 residues. CDR3 in DNA: TGCGCCAGCAGCTGGACAGGGTTAGCCGGAAACACCATATATTTT. Amino acids: CASSWTGLAGNTIYF.

This clone was seen more than once but under ten times. This chain links TRBV7-3 with TRBJ1-6; no reliable D call. Germline V gene sequence: CDR1 SGHTA, CDR2 FQGTGA. The CDR3 is made up of 16 amino acids. Trimming shortened V by 2 bases and J by 5 bases, and 13 bases separated the two germline ends. CDR3 sequence (DNA): TGTGCCAGCAGCTTACGGCCCCCGGGGAATAATTCACCCCTCCACTTT. It codes for CASSLRPPGNNSPLHF.

The V call is TRBV27, the J call TRBJ1-4, with 7 bases lining up with TRBD1. The ends lost 6 bases at V and 6 bases at J; junction bases unmatched: 7. Germline values: CDR1 MNHEY, CDR2 SMNVEV (reference sequence). The CDR3 spans 14 residues. DNA for the CDR3: TGTGCCAGCAGCCACAGGGGTTTTGATGAAAAACTGTTTTTT. This sequence encodes CASSHRGFDEKLFF.

The chain joins TRBV27 to TRBJ1-2; D unresolved. V was cut by 0 bases and J by 8 bases, with 13 bases left in between. Germline V CDR1 and CDR2: MNHEY, SMNVEV (reference sequence). There are 14 residues in the CDR3. In DNA, the CDR3 is TGTGCCAGCAGTTTATCGATCGCAGGATGGGGCTACACCTTC. This translates into CASSLSIAGWGYTF.

This clone was counted a few times. The chain has TRBV10-3 and TRBJ1-1; weak D call: TRBD1 (5 bases). The CDR3 spans 15 residues. Germline-derived CDR1 and CDR2 are ENHRY and SYGVKD. V was shortened by 2 bases and J by 1 base, with 11 bases between the two germline ends. The CDR3 DNA reads TGTGCCATCAGTGAGGAAGGGACTGGGAACACTGAAGCTTTCTTT. Amino acids: CAISEEGTGNTEAFF.

The rearrangement uses TRBV19 and TRBJ1-2; 8 bases map to TRBD1. CDR1 is LNHDA, CDR2 SQIVND, per germline (reference sequence). CDR3 length: 15 amino acids. V shed 4 bases and J 4 bases; nucleotides not matched to a gene: 8. The CDR3 loop reads CASSRGTGGVYGYTF. CDR3 DNA sequence: TGTGCCAGTAGTAGGGGGACAGGAGGGGTCTATGGCTACACCTTC.

The chain combines TRBV2 with TRBJ2-5, with D possibly matching TRBD2 (6 bases). The CDR3 has 14 residues. CDR1 and CDR2 (germline): SNHLY, FYNNEI. The V end was cut by 1 base, the J end by 6 bases, with 12 bases between. The CDR3 DNA is TGTGCCAGCAGTGAAGACCGGGGGATGAAGACCCAGTACTTC. It specifies CASSEDRGMKTQYF.

The chain links TRBV6-5 to TRBJ2-3; TRBD2 is a possible D gene (7 bases). The CDR3 runs to 14 residues. V lost 3 bases, J lost 2 bases, and 9 bases lay in between. The V gene's germline CDR1 is MNHEY and CDR2 SVGAGI. The CDR3 DNA reads as TGTGCCAGCAGTTATCGGGGGGCCACAGATACGCAGTATTTT. Its protein product is CASSYRGATDTQYF.

CDR3 amino acids: CASSRGAVGEQYF. CDR3 DNA sequence: TGTGCCAGCAGCCGGGGGGCAGTGGGCGAGCAGTACTTC. This rearrangement joins TRBV7-9 to TRBJ2-7; the D gene is possibly TRBD2 (7 bases). This CDR3 is 13 amino acids long. Per the germline V gene, CDR1 is SEHNR and CDR2 is FQNEAQ (reference sequence). V lost 5 bases and J lost 6, with 14 bases in between.